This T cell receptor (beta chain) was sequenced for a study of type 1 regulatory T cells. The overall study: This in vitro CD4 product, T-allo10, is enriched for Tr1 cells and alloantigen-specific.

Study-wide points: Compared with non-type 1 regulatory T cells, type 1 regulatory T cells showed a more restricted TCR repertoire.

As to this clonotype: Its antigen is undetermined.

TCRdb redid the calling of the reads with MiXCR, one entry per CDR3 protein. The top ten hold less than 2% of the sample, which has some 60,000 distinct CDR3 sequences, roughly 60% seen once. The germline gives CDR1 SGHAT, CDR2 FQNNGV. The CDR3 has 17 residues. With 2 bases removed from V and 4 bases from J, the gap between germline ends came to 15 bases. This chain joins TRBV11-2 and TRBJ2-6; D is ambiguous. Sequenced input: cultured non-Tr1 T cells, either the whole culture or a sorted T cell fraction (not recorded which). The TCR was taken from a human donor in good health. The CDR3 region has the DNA TGTGCCAGCAGCTTATTAGGCGTCCTCCCAGGGGCCAACGTCCTGACTTTC. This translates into CASSLLGVLPGANVLTF.